Shown below are 29 T cell receptor beta chains from a single sample sequenced in a study of a mutant IDH1 vaccine in newly diagnosed glioma. TCRdb keeps only in-frame clones here, not all; method: immunoSEQ multiplex PCR. The sample consists of roughly 54,000 clones, roughly four fifths of them appearing once. The time point is: week 5, during vaccination. In every dose of vaccine, 300 ug of mutant IDH1 20-mer peptide was given alongside topical imiquimod. Antigens of these TCRs are unknown. The material was PBMCs, obtained from a glioma patient whose treatment included an IDH1 peptide vaccine. The receptors stem from a man under 40 with glioma.

This chain joins TRBV5-3 and TRBJ2-1; D possibly corresponds to TRBD1 (6 bases). TRBV5-3 qualifies as an ORF whose function is uncertain. Trimming took off 3 bases at V and 4 bases at J, with 8 bases between the two ends. This CDR3 is 13 amino acids long. In DNA, the CDR3 is TGTGCCAGAAGCTCGGGACAATACAATGAGCAGTTCTTC. Residues: CARSSGQYNEQFF.

The chain recombines TRBV19 with TRBJ2-7, with 9 bases aligning to TRBD2. The CDR3 runs 15 residues. V shed 2 bases, J shed 1 base, and the junction held 3 bases outside the gene matches. The germline V gene encodes CDR1 LNHDA and CDR2 SQIVND (reference sequence). CDR3 sequence: CASSISGGPSYEQYF. CDR3 nucleotide sequence: TGTGCCAGTAGTATAAGCGGGGGGCCTTCCTACGAGCAGTACTTC.

The rearrangement uses TRBV29-1 and TRBJ1-3; D not certain. Germline V gene sequence: CDR1 SQVTM, CDR2 ANQGSEA. V lost 6 bases and J 0 bases, leaving 6 bases between the germline ends. This CDR3 is built from 12 residues. The CDR3 DNA reads TGCAGCGTGGAGGGCTCTGGAAACACCATATATTTT. It is translated as CSVEGSGNTIYF. The entire variable domain, with the rest obtained from reference TRBV29-1 and TRBJ1-3, is as follows: SAVISQKPSRDICQRGTSLTIQCQVDSQVTMMFWYRQQPGQSLTLIATANQGSEATYESGFVIDKFPISRPNLTFSTLTVSNMSPEDSSIYLCSVEGSGNTIYFGEGSWLTVV.

The V and J genes are TRBV5-1 and TRBJ1-2; D gene unclear. Deletions cut 0 bases from V and 5 bases from J, with 8 bases between. The germline gives CDR1 SGHRS, CDR2 YFSETQ. The CDR3 sequence is 13 residues long. The CDR3 DNA follows: TGCGCCAGCAGCTTGGAGGGCATTTATGGCTACACCTTC. The encoded protein is CASSLEGIYGYTF.

The chain joins TRBV4-1 to TRBJ1-1; tentatively, D is TRBD1 (5 bases). Trimming took 5 bases from V and 4 from J, leaving 14 bases between them. The CDR3 consists of 14 residues. Looked up from germline, CDR1 is MGHRA and CDR2 is YSYEKL. The CDR3 here is CASSIQGRGTEAFF. The CDR3 coding sequence is TGCGCCAGCAGCATCCAGGGTAGGGGCACTGAAGCTTTCTTT.

The CDR3 spells CASSRGGGYYGYTF. The CDR3 region has the DNA TGTGCCAGCAGCAGGGGAGGGGGCTACTATGGCTACACCTTC. The chain employs TRBV2 and TRBJ1-2, with 7 positions matching TRBD1. Germline CDR1 reads SNHLY; CDR2 reads FYNNEI. CDR3 length: 14 residues. Trimming at V came to 6 bases and at J to 3 bases, leaving 7 bases not matched to a gene.

In its sample, this clone was seen a few times. The chain has TRBV27 and TRBJ1-2, with D hard to call. V was pared by 5 bases and J by 2 bases, with 15 bases between. There are 15 residues in the CDR3. In germline, CDR1 is MNHEY, CDR2 SMNVEV (reference sequence). CDR3 nucleotides: TGTGCCAGCAGTCCCAGGTCAGAACCGAACTATGGCTACACCTTC. Translating gives CASSPRSEPNYGYTF.

The chain combines TRBV19 with TRBJ1-4; no definite D call. Trimming removed 6 bases from V and 0 bases from J, with 8 bases in between. Germline V CDR1 and CDR2: LNHDA, SQIVND (reference sequence). The CDR3 spans 14 residues. CDR3 sequence: CASSLPPTNEKLFF. CDR3 coding DNA: TGTGCCAGTAGCCTCCCACCAACTAATGAAAAACTGTTTTTT.

This sequence joins TRBV27 and TRBJ2-7; D is uncertain. Germline lookup yields CDR1 MNHEY and CDR2 SMNVEV (reference sequence). The length of the CDR3 is 14 residues. Trimming took 2 bases from V and 0 from J, leaving 8 bases between them. The CDR3 coding sequence is TGTGCCAGCAGTTTAGGCAGGAGCTCCTACGAGCAGTACTTC. This encodes CASSLGRSSYEQYF.

V is TRBV9 and J is TRBJ2-1; the D is unclear. The germline CDR1 and CDR2 sequences are SGDLS and YYNGEE. The CDR3 extends over 12 amino acids. V was trimmed by 0 bases and J by 8 bases, leaving 6 bases between them. The CDR3 loop is CASSVAFDEQFF. The DNA for the CDR3 is TGTGCCAGCAGCGTAGCCTTCGATGAGCAGTTCTTC.

J is TRBJ1-2 and V is TRBV28; 9 positions match TRBD1. The CDR3 consists of 15 residues. The germline CDR1 and CDR2 sequences are MDHEN and SYDVKM. V was clipped by 6 bases and J by 2 bases; unmatched bases: 7. The CDR3 DNA reads as TGTGCCAGCAGAAGTCCCGGGACAGGGAACTATGGCTACACCTTC. Amino acid sequence: CASRSPGTGNYGYTF.

The rearrangement links TRBV6-5 to TRBJ1-3, with 7 bases aligning to TRBD1. The V and J ends lost 4 bases and 0 bases, in that order; junction bases with no gene match: 3. This CDR3 region has 15 residues. The germline V gene has CDR1 MNHEY and CDR2 SVGAGI. Here the CDR3 DNA reads TGTGCCAGCAGTTTTGACAGGGTCTCTGGAAACACCATATATTTT. This translates into CASSFDRVSGNTIYF.

This clone was observed once. V is TRBV5-1 and J is TRBJ1-1; D is possibly TRBD1 (5 bases). CDR1 SGHRS and CDR2 YFSETQ come from the germline V gene. V was pared by 4 bases and J by 2 bases, with 21 bases between. The CDR3 consists of 17 residues. This chain's CDR3 is CASSRGKVSEDNTEAFF. Here the CDR3 DNA reads TGCGCCAGCAGCCGGGGGAAGGTTTCGGAGGATAACACTGAAGCTTTCTTT. The complete variable domain, with remaining parts taken from reference TRBV5-1 and TRBJ1-1, reads KAGVTQTPRYLIKTRGQQVTLSCSPISGHRSVSWYQQTPGQGLQFLFEYFSETQRNKGNFPGRFSGRQFSNSRSEMNVSTLELGDSALYLCASSRGKVSEDNTEAFFGQGTRLTVV.

This clone has just one count. V and J are TRBV29-1 and TRBJ2-1, with 7 bases identical to TRBD1. The germline V gene encodes CDR1 SQVTM and CDR2 ANQGSEA. After removal of 7 bases from V and 4 bases from J, the junction contained 7 bases not matched to a gene. The CDR3 is 13 amino acids. This chain's CDR3 is CSADRARYNEQFF. The CDR3 DNA reads as TGCAGCGCCGACAGGGCGAGATACAATGAGCAGTTCTTC.

The table lists this clone with a count of one. The chain joins TRBV10-3 to TRBJ2-7; D gene unclear. Trimming pared 3 bases from V and 0 bases from J, leaving 3 bases between. There are 12 residues in the CDR3. In germline, CDR1 is ENHRY, CDR2 SYGVKD. DNA of the CDR3: TGTGCCATCAGTGAACGCTCCTACGAGCAGTACTTC. It encodes CAISERSYEQYF.

This clone was observed a handful of times. This rearrangement joins TRBV19 to TRBJ1-4; 9 positions agree with TRBD1. V gave up 8 bases and J gave up 2 bases; unmatched junction bases: 6. The V gene's germline CDR1 is LNHDA and CDR2 SQIVND (reference sequence). The CDR3 contains 15 residues. Written as DNA, the CDR3 is TGTGCCAGTCAGGACAGGGGTAGGACTAATGAAAAACTGTTTTTT. Its translation: CASQDRGRTNEKLFF.

The chain carries TRBV28 and TRBJ1-6; unclear D gene. V shed 6 bases and J shed 5 bases, with 14 bases lying between them. In germline, CDR1 is MDHEN, CDR2 SYDVKM. CDR3 length: 15 amino acids. The DNA for the CDR3 is TGTGCCAGCAGGGACCCATTCAGCCATAATTCACCCCTCCACTTT. The encoded protein is CASRDPFSHNSPLHF.

The chain uses TRBV6-1 and TRBJ2-4, with 10 bases aligning to TRBD2. The J segment lost 1 base and the V segment lost 6 bases, leaving 3 bases of the junction unmatched. The CDR3 runs 15 residues. Per germline, CDR1 MNHNS and CDR2 SASEGT. This CDR3 reads CASSYSGGAKNIQYF. The CDR3 DNA reads TGTGCCAGCAGCTATAGCGGGGGGGCCAAAAACATTCAGTACTTC.

J is TRBJ2-1 and V is TRBV27; D may match TRBD1 or TRBD2 (5 bases each). There are 16 residues in the CDR3. Trimming removed 6 bases at V and 7 bases at J, with 22 bases between. Germline V gene sequence: CDR1 MNHEY, CDR2 SMNVEV (reference sequence). The CDR3 loop is CASSLRVTGLLNEQFF. The CDR3, as DNA: TGTGCCAGCAGCTTAAGGGTTACGGGGCTCTTAAATGAGCAGTTCTTC.

This rearrangement joins TRBV6-1 to TRBJ1-1; 9 nucleotides match TRBD1. The trim removed 4 bases at V and 6 bases at J, leaving 3 bases unmatched. The CDR3 covers 13 residues. The germline V gene has CDR1 MNHNS and CDR2 SASEGT. The chain's CDR3 is CASSVRQGAEAFF. DNA of the CDR3: TGTGCCAGCAGTGTACGACAGGGGGCTGAAGCTTTCTTT.

The V and J genes are TRBV18 and TRBJ1-1; D is ambiguous. This CDR3 contains 14 residues. Germline-derived CDR1 and CDR2 are KGHSH and LQKENI. Trimming stripped 2 bases from V and 0 bases from J, with 7 bases between. The CDR3 loop reads CASSPVDLNTEAFF. The CDR3 DNA reads as TGTGCCAGCTCACCAGTCGATCTGAACACTGAAGCTTTCTTT.

The CDR3 DNA is TGCGCCAGCAGCTTGGCCGGCAGCGGCTACGAGCAGTACTTC. Amino acids: CASSLAGSGYEQYF. The chain carries TRBV5-1 and TRBJ2-7, with D perhaps matching TRBD2 (5 bases). V dropped 0 bases and J dropped 3 bases, with 10 bases sitting between them. Germline lookup yields CDR1 SGHRS and CDR2 YFSETQ. The CDR3 covers 14 residues.

CDR3 sequence: CATSRGQRNQPQHF. The CDR3 nucleotides are TGTGCCACCAGCAGGGGACAGAGGAATCAGCCCCAGCATTTT. The rearrangement uses TRBV15 and TRBJ1-5, with 7 bases that match TRBD1. The CDR3 extends over 14 amino acids. V shed 3 bases and J 4 bases; nucleotides not matched to a gene: 3. Germline loops: CDR1 LNHNV, CDR2 YYDKDF (reference sequence). Combining the CDR3 with reference TRBV15 and TRBJ1-5 gives the whole variable domain DAMVIQNPRYQVTQFGKPVTLSCSQTLNHNVMYWYQQKSSQAPKLLFHYYDKDFNNEADTPDNFQSRRPNTSFCFLDIRSPGLGDTAMYLCATSRGQRNQPQHFGDGTRLSIL.

This clone is judged medium-sized. The V call is TRBV11-2, the J call TRBJ1-1, with D possibly TRBD1 on 6 matching bases. Germline V gene sequence: CDR1 SGHAT, CDR2 FQNNGV. The CDR3 has 14 residues. Deletions cut 2 bases from V and 1 base from J, with 8 bases between. The CDR3 sequence is CASSLLGQNTEAFF. The CDR3 nucleotides read TGTGCCAGCAGCTTACTGGGACAGAACACTGAAGCTTTCTTT.

The gene calls are TRBV15 and TRBJ1-4; perhaps TRBD1 as D (5 bases). V lost 0 bases and J lost 1, with 9 bases in between. CDR3 length: 16 amino acids. Germline V CDR1 and CDR2: LNHNV, YYDKDF (reference sequence). This CDR3 is CATSRDGGLTNEKLFF. The CDR3 DNA sequence: TGTGCCACCAGCAGAGATGGGGGGTTAACTAATGAAAAACTGTTTTTT.

The chain has TRBV7-9 and TRBJ1-2; D is perhaps TRBD1 (5 bases). CDR1 and CDR2 (germline): SEHNR, FQNEAQ (reference sequence). V was pared by 1 base and J by 5 bases, with 11 bases between. CDR3 length: 14 amino acids. The CDR3 nucleotides are TGTGCCAGCAGCTTAGGACAGCCTGGGTATGGCTACACCTTC. This translates into CASSLGQPGYGYTF.

The rearrangement joins TRBV6-5 to TRBJ2-1; the match to TRBD1 covers 8 bases. The CDR3 has 15 amino acids. With V trimmed by 4 bases and J by 6 bases, 8 bases remained unmatched. The germline V gene encodes CDR1 MNHEY and CDR2 SVGAGI. The CDR3 loop is CASSFLRTGGNEQFF. DNA of the CDR3: TGTGCCAGCAGTTTCCTGAGAACAGGGGGCAATGAGCAGTTCTTC.

The chain recombines TRBV6-4 with TRBJ2-3, with 9 bases identical to TRBD2. This CDR3 has 16 residues. CDR1 is MRHNA, CDR2 SNTAGT, per germline. The V segment lost 6 bases and the J segment 2 bases; nucleotides outside the gene matches: 9. Here the CDR3 DNA reads TGTGCCAGCAGCCCCGGGACTAGCCTCCCCACAGATACGCAGTATTTT. Its protein product is CASSPGTSLPTDTQYF.

The table lists this clone with a few counts. The V call is TRBV7-9, the J call TRBJ2-3; 10 bases align to TRBD2. Germline V CDR1 and CDR2: SEHNR, FQNEAQ (reference sequence). This CDR3 is built from 15 residues. V dropped 5 bases and J dropped 3; count of bases not matched to a gene: 5. The CDR3 DNA sequence: TGTGCCAGCAGCCGGACTAGCGGAATGACAGATACGCAGTATTTT. It codes for CASSRTSGMTDTQYF.